Shown below are 4 T cell receptor beta chains from a single sample sequenced in a study of Ad26.COV2.S vaccination and SARS-CoV-2 variants (dated by TCRdb to about 2021). What this sample's treatment or condition label stands for: some 20 received Ad26.COV2.S at low or high dose, single or two shots; roughly 5 received placebo; per-sample allocation not given. Repertoires of vaccine and placebo recipients were sequenced from samples collected on day 63 after the first injection. The method behind the library was the immunoSEQ multiplex PCR assay. Held by TCRdb, this immuneACCESS table contains in-frame sequences only and omits some clones. Under half of the omission traces to an unresolved V gene where checked; the cause of the rest is unknown. The sample table holds around 450,000 clones, of which 90% were seen once. Of the sample, roughly 3.9% is held by the ten largest clones. Specimen: peripheral blood, collected in a trial of Ad26.COV2.S vaccine versus placebo. These receptors all come from a person between 18 and 60 years old who received the Ad26.COV2.S COVID-19 vaccine or a placebo.

The chain joins TRBV10-3 to TRBJ2-2, with 9 nucleotides matching TRBD2. This CDR3 has 15 amino acids. Trimming at V came to 3 bases and at J to 5 bases, leaving 4 bases not matched to a gene. Germline V CDR1 and CDR2: ENHRY, SYGVKD. CDR3 loop: CAISDKREVTGELFF. The CDR3, as DNA: TGTGCCATCAGTGACAAGCGGGAGGTAACCGGGGAGCTGTTTTTT.

This chain uses TRBV4-2 with TRBJ2-2; 7 bases match TRBD1. The CDR3 spans 16 residues. V gave up 0 bases and J gave up 0 bases; unmatched junction bases: 1. Germline-derived CDR1 and CDR2 are LGHNA and YNFKEQ. The CDR3, as DNA: TGTGCCAGCAGCCAAGAGGGACAGTCGAACACCGGGGAGCTGTTTTTT. Translated: CASSQEGQSNTGELFF.

The rearrangement uses TRBV6-1 and TRBJ2-1; TRBD2 agrees at 7 bases. The CDR3 is 16 residues long. CDR1 is MNHNS and CDR2 is SASEGT in the germline V gene. V lost 1 base, J lost 7 bases, and 10 bases stayed unmatched. CDR3 in amino acids: CASSEDRLAAGNEQFF. CDR3 nucleotide sequence: TGTGCCAGCAGTGAAGATAGGCTAGCGGCCGGGAATGAGCAGTTCTTC.

The chain combines TRBV11-2 with TRBJ2-3; TRBD2 matches at 8 bases. CDR1 and CDR2 from the germline V gene are SGHAT and FQNNGV. V shed 0 bases and J 2 bases; nucleotides not matched to a gene: 7. The CDR3 contains 17 residues. The CDR3 coding sequence is TGTGCCAGCAGCTTAGATCGGGAGGGAGCCTACACAGATACGCAGTATTTT. The encoded protein is CASSLDREGAYTDTQYF.